This section outlines one T cell receptor beta chain sequence together with its context. The repertoire was sequenced with immunoSEQ multiplex PCR; TCRdb's copy has only in-frame clones and lacks some. The table lists some 66,000 clones, around nine tenths of them singletons. The entry originates in a study of OX40 agonist ivuxolimab in advanced cancers. CDR1 SGHNT and CDR2 YYREEE come from the germline V gene (reference sequence). With 4 bases clipped from V and 4 bases from J, the junction kept 8 bases outside the gene matches. The CDR3 loop spans 15 amino acids. The material was CD4+ or CD8+ T cells sorted from blood, obtained in a trial of the OX40 agonist ivuxolimab. The source is an adult with an advanced solid tumor such as melanoma, head and neck, liver or kidney cancer. The chain joins TRBV5-4 to TRBJ2-5; 9 positions match TRBD2. CDR3 DNA: TGTGCCAGCAGCCGCTGGCGGGGGGGCGGAGAGACCCAGTACTTC. Its translation: CASSRWRGGGETQYF.